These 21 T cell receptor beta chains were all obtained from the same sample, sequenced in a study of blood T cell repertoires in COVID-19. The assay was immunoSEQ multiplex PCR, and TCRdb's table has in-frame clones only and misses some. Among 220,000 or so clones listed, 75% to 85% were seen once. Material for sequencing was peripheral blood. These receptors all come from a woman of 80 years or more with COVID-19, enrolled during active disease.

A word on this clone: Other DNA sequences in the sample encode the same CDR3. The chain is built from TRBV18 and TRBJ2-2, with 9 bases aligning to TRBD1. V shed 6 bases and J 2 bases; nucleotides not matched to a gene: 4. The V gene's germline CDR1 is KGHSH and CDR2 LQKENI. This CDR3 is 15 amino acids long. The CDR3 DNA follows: TGTGCCAGCTCCCCGGGACAGGGAAACACCGGGGAGCTGTTTTTT. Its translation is CASSPGQGNTGELFF.

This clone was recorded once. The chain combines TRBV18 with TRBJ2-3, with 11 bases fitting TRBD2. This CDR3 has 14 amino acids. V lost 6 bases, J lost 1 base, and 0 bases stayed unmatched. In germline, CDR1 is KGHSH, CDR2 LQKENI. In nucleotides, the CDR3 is TGTGCCAGCTCTAGCGGGGGGGGCACAGATACGCAGTATTTT. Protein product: CASSSGGGTDTQYF.

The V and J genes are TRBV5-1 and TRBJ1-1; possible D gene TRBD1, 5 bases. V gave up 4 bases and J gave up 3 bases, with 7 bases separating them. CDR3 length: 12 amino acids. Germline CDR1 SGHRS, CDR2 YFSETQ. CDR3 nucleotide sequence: TGCGCCAGCAGCGCGACAGACACTGAAGCTTTCTTT. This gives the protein CASSATDTEAFF.

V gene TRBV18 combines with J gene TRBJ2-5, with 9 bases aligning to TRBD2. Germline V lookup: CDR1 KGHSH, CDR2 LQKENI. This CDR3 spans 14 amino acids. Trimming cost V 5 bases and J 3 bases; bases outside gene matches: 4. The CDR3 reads CASSGASGEETQYF. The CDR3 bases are TGTGCCAGCTCAGGGGCTAGCGGGGAAGAGACCCAGTACTTC.

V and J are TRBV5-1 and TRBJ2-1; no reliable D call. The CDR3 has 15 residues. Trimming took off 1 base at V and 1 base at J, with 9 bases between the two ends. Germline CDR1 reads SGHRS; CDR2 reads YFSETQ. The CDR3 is CASSLQDRSYNEQFF. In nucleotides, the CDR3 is TGCGCCAGCAGCTTGCAGGATAGGTCCTACAATGAGCAGTTCTTC.

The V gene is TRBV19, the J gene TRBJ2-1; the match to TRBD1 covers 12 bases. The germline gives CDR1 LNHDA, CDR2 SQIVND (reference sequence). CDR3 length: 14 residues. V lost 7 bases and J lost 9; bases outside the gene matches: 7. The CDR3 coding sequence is TGTGCCAGTACCCCGGGACAGGGGGCTTTTGAGCAGTTCTTC. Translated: CASTPGQGAFEQFF.

The CDR3 DNA is TGTGCCAGCAGCTCCGACAGGGTCGGGCAGCCCCAGCATTTT. Translated, it gives CASSSDRVGQPQHF. The J gene is TRBJ1-5, the V gene TRBV6-5; 7 nucleotides line up with TRBD1. Trimming cost V 6 bases and J 7 bases; bases outside gene matches: 9. Germline CDR1 is MNHEY and CDR2 is SVGAGI. The CDR3 has 14 amino acids.

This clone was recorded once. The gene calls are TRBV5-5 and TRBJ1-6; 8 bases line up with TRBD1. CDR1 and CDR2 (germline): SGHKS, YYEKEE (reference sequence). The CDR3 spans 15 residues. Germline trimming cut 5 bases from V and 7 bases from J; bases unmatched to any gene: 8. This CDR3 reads CASSTTGGPNSPLHF. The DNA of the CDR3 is TGTGCCAGCAGTACCACAGGGGGGCCGAATTCACCCCTCCACTTT.

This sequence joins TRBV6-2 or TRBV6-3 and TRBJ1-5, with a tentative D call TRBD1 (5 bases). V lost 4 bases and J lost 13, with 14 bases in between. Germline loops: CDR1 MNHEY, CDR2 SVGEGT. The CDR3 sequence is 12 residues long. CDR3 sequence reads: CASSSIPGLQHF. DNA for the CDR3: TGTGCCAGCAGTTCCATCCCGGGACTTCAGCATTTT.

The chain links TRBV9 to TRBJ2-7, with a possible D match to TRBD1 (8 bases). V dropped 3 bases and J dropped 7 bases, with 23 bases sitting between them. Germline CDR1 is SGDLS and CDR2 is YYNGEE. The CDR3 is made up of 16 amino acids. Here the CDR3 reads CASSGGSRGPPGEQYF. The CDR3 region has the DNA TGTGCCAGCAGCGGCGGGAGCAGGGGGCCCCCGGGGGAGCAGTACTTC.

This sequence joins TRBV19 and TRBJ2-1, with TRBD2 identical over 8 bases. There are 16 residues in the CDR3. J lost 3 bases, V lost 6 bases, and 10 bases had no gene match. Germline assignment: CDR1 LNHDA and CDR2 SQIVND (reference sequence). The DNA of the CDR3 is TGTGCCAGTAGGGACATAGCGGGAAGCGGCTACAATGAGCAGTTCTTC. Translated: CASRDIAGSGYNEQFF.

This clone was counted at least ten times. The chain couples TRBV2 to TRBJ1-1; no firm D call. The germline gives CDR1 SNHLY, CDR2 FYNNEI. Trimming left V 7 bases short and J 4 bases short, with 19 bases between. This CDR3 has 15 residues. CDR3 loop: CASISGSAGVTEAFF. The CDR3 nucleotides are TGTGCCAGCATCTCTGGGTCGGCTGGAGTCACTGAAGCTTTCTTT.

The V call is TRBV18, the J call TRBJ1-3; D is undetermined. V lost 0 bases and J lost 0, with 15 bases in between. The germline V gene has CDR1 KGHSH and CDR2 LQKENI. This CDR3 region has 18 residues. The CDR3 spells CASSPPSLGRGSGNTIYF. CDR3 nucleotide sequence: TGTGCCAGCTCACCACCTTCGCTAGGGAGAGGCTCTGGAAACACCATATATTTT.

CDR3 protein: CAWSWDRVVSEQYF. The CDR3 nucleotides are TGTGCCTGGAGCTGGGACAGGGTCGTTTCCGAGCAGTACTTC. The chain has TRBV30 and TRBJ2-7; 9 positions match TRBD1. This CDR3 comprises 14 residues. CDR1 is GTSNPN, CDR2 SVGIG, per germline (reference sequence). Unmatched junction bases numbered 9, after V lost 3 bases and J lost 6 bases.

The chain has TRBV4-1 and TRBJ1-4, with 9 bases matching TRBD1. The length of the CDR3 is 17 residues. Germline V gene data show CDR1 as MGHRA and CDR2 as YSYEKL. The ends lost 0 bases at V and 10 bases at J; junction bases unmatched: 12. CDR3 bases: TGCGCCAGCAGCCAAGATAGTGCGGACAGGGGAGAGGGAAAACTGTTTTTT. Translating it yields CASSQDSADRGEGKLFF.

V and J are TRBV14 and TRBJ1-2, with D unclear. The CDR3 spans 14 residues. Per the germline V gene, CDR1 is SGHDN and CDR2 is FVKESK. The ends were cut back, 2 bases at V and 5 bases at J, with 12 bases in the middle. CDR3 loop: CASSQMEGGYGYTF. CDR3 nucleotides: TGTGCCAGCAGCCAAATGGAGGGCGGGTATGGCTACACCTTC.

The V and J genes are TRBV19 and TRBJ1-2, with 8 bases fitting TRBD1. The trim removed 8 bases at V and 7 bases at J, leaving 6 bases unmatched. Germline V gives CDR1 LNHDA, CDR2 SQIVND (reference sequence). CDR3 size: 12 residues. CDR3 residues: CASWPRGPGYTF. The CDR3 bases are TGTGCCAGTTGGCCCAGGGGGCCTGGCTACACCTTC.

CDR3 region: CASSSFDRVGYTF. The DNA of the CDR3 is TGTGCCAGCAGCTCCTTCGACAGGGTCGGCTACACCTTC. V gene TRBV7-9 combines with J gene TRBJ1-2, with 7 bases aligning to TRBD1. This CDR3 contains 13 residues. J gave up 8 bases and V 4 bases, and 7 bases lay outside the gene matches. From germline, CDR1 is SEHNR and CDR2 FQNEAQ (reference sequence).

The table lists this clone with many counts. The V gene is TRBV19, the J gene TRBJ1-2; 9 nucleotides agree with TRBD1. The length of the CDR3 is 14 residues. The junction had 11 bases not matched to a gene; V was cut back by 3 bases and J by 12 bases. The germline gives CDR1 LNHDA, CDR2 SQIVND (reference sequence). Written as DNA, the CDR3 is TGTGCCAGTAGTATTCCGGGACAGGGCCCAATTCACACCTTC. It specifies CASSIPGQGPIHTF.

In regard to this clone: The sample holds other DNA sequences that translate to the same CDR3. In DNA, the CDR3 is TGTGCCAGCAGCCGCGGCGAGACCCAGTACTTC. Translating it yields CASSRGETQYF. V and J are TRBV12-3 or TRBV12-4 and TRBJ2-5, with unresolved D. The CDR3 totals 11 residues. V shed 6 bases and J shed 5 bases, with 7 bases lying between them.

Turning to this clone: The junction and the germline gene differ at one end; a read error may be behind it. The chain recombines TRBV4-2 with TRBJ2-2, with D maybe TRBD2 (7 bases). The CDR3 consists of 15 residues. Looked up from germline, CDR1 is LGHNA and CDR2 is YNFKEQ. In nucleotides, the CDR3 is TGTGCCAGCAGCAAAGATGGGGGGGCGTCCGGGGAGCTGTTTTTT. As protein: CASSKDGGASGELFF.